Below, one T cell receptor beta chain is given with its context. Its antigen is still unknown. The record has no base qualities; no much larger clone is one base away. As encoded in the germline V gene, CDR1 is SNHLY while CDR2 is FYNNEI. Deletion took 6 bases off V and 7 bases off J, with a span of 19 bases between the germline ends. Inclusive of the bounding cysteine and phenylalanine, the CDR3 is 16 residues long. Only CDR3 DNA remains: 48 bases, in frame from the first base. The roughly 39 donors, aged roughly 6 to 100 years, were systemically healthy Caucasian individuals from Russia. Around 10 milliliters of peripheral blood were drawn from each donor into EDTA-treated Vacutainer tubes. Ficoll-Paque density-gradient centrifugation was used to isolate PBMCs, with at least 6 million per sample. Total RNA was extracted from PBMCs with Trizol reagent, with at least 6 micrograms obtained per sample. The percentages of naive CD45RAhigh/CD27high T cells were determined by flow cytometry on a PBMC aliquot from every donor.

This sample is drawn from a study of blood T cells in healthy people across ages (dated by TCRdb to about 2015). Study-level background: In model experiments, template switching captured roughly one uniquely barcoded TCR beta cDNA molecule for every two T cells. To avoid experimental bias, donors of different ages were spread randomly across the sequencing lanes. To track age-related changes in TCR beta repertoire diversity, the study relied on deep sequencing normalized with unique cDNA molecular identifiers. Donors were grouped into four age groups: young (average 16 years), middle-aged (39), aged (about 60) and long-lived (approximately 82). Two additional independent replicas of 1 million unique cDNA reads from the same blood draw were analyzed for two donors (one aged 18 to 30 and one aged 80 or older). General study outcomes and caveats: Because donor CMV infection status was unknown, age-related changes in expanded clonotypes were potentially confounded. Total diversity estimates from one million sequenced T cells were considered lower bounds and underestimates. As age increased, observed TCR beta diversity per million T cells dropped in a roughly linear way, and a significant reduction was already evident by age 40. A strong correlation was found between observed TCR beta diversity and the percentage of naive T cells measured by flow cytometry. Compared with the aged group, the long-lived group had more naive CD4+ T cells, fewer expanded clones and increased TCR diversity, a pattern suggesting age selection. Bulk unsorted PBMC profiling prevented conclusive comparison of naive and antigen-experienced compartments.

Receptor libraries were prepared by 5' RACE. Sequenced using an Illumina HiSeq 2500. A second PCR of about 6 to 11 cycles was performed with a sample-barcoded 5' primer and a J-beta primer mix. A unique molecular identifier was introduced onto each TCR beta cDNA molecule by a template-switch 5' adaptor carrying 12 random nucleotides. Each sample yielded at least 2.5 million CDR3-containing paired-end reads. The Mint cDNA synthesis kit, primed by a TRBC-specific oligonucleotide, was used to synthesize first-strand cDNA from all RNA. After uracil-DNA glycosylase treatment, a first 18-cycle PCR used universal primers M1SS and BC2_uni_R on all cDNA. The paper's data handling went like this. Each sample was normalized by randomly selecting 1 million high-quality reads, each carrying a distinct molecular identifier. Reads sharing molecular identifiers were discarded rather than binned into consensus sequences. MiTCR, run with a Q25 quality threshold and the strictest error-elimination algorithm, handled CDR3 identification, clonotype clustering and error correction. Lower-bound total TCR beta diversity was estimated with a nonparametric unseen species model using Euler transformation. The public sequencing data were trimmed at Q25 with fastp and processed into clonotypes with MiXCR by TCRdb, which kept only in-frame beta chains. Each CDR3 protein appears once, grouped with its most common genes and DNA. TCRdb's processing, not the study's, gives the V and J calls here. For this sample there are some 860,000 distinct CDR3 sequences; more than 55% appear just once. The ten largest clones capture roughly 25% of the sample.

This chain is built from TRBV2 and TRBJ1-6; the D gene is perhaps TRBD1, on 5 matching bases. The specimen was blood. This TCR was sampled from a middle-aged man in good health. The CDR3 in this case is CASRITRQGGNSPLHF. The DNA is as follows: TGTGCCAGCAGGATTACCCGGCAGGGCGGAAATTCACCCCTCCACTTT.